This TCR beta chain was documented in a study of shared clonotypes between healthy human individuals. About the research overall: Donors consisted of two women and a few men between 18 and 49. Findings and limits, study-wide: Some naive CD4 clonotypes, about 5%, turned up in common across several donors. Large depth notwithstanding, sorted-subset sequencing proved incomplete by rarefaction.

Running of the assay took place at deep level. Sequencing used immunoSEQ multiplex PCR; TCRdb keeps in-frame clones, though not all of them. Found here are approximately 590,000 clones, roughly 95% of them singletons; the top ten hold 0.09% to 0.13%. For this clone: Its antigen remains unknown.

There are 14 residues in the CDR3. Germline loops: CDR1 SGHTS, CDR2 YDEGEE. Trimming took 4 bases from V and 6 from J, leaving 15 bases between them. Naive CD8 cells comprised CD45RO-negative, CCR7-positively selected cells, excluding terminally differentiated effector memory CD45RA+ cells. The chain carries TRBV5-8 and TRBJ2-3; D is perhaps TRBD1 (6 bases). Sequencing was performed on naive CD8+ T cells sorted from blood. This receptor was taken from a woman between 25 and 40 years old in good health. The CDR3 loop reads CASSPGHGWDTQYF. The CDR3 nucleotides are TGTGCCAGCAGCCCGGGACACGGATGGGATACGCAGTATTTT.